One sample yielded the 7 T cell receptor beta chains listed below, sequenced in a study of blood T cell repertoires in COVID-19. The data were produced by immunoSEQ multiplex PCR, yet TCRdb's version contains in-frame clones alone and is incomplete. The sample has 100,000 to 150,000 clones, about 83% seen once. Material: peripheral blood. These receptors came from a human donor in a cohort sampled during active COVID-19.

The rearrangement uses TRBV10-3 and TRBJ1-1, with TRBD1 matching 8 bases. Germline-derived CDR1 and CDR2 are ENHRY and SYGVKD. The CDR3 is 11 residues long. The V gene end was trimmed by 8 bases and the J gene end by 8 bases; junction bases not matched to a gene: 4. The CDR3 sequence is CAIARDREAFF. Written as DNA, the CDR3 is TGTGCCATCGCCCGGGACAGGGAAGCTTTCTTT.

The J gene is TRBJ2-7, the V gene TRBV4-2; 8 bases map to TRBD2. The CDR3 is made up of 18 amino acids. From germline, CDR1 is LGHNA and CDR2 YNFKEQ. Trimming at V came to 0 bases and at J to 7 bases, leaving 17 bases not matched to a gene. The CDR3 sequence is CASSQDLASLLGTSEQYF. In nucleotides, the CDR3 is TGTGCCAGCAGCCAAGATTTGGCCAGTCTGCTGGGGACTAGTGAGCAGTACTTC.

Here the CDR3 DNA reads TGTGCCAGCAGCTTATCCAGCGGGAGCTCTCGAGAGCAGTTCTTC. This encodes CASSLSSGSSREQFF. The chain is built from TRBV11-3 and TRBJ2-1; 8 bases fit TRBD2. Germline loops: CDR1 SGHNT, CDR2 YENEEA. The CDR3 covers 15 residues. Trimming at V came to 2 bases and at J to 10 bases, leaving 10 bases not matched to a gene.

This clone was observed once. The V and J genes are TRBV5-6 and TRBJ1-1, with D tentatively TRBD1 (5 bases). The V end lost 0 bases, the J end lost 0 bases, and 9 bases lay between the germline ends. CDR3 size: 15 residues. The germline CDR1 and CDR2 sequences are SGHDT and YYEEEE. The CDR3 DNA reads TGTGCCAGCAGCTTGGCCGGGGGTATGAACACTGAAGCTTTCTTT. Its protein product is CASSLAGGMNTEAFF.

The CDR3 sequence is CASRARQKNTEAFF. The CDR3 nucleotides read TGTGCCAGCAGAGCCCGACAGAAGAACACTGAAGCTTTCTTT. V is TRBV6-5 and J is TRBJ1-1; D is possibly TRBD1 (5 bases). V was pared by 6 bases and J by 1 base, with 12 bases between. This CDR3 is 14 amino acids long. Germline loops: CDR1 MNHEY, CDR2 SVGAGI.

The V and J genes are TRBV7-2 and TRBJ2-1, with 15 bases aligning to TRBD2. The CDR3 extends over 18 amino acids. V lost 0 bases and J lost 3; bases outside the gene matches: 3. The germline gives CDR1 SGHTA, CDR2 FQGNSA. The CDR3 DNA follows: TGTGCCAGCAGCTTAGCGGGGACTAGCGGGGGGCGCTACAATGAGCAGTTCTTC. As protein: CASSLAGTSGGRYNEQFF.

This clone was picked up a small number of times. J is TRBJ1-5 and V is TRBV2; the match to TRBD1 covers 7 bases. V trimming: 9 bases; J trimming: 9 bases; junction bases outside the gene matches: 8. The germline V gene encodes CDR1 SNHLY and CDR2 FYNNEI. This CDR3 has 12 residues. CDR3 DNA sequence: TGTGCCAGTGGACAGGCCGGTGGGCCCCAGCATTTT. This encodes CASGQAGGPQHF. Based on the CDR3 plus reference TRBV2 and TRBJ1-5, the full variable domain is EPEVTQTPSHQVTQMGQEVILRCVPISNHLYFYWYRQILGQKVEFLVSFYNNEISEKSEIFDDQFSVERPDGSNFTLKIRSTKLEDSAMYFCASGQAGGPQHFGDGTRLSIL.